Below, one T cell receptor (beta chain) is given with its context. The junction had 2 bases not matched to a gene; V was cut back by 4 bases and J by 0 bases. Germline V gene data show CDR1 as SGDLS and CDR2 as YYNGEE. CDR3 length: 15 amino acids. This record comes from a study of cytomegalovirus exposure and HLA in healthy donors. Primers for the PCR totalled 60 Vbeta and 13 Jbeta. The protocol was immunoSEQ multiplex PCR, while the TCRdb copy is restricted to in-frame clones and leaves out a portion. Among roughly 180,000 clones listed, approximately 84% were seen once. The V and J genes are TRBV9 and TRBJ1-1, with 11 bases identical to TRBD1. Sequenced input: PBMCs. This clonotype originated in a girl aged 10 to 17 in good health and CMV-seropositive. This CDR3 reads CASSQGQGVNTEAFF. Here the CDR3 DNA reads TGTGCCAGCAGCCAGGGACAGGGGGTGAACACTGAAGCTTTCTTT.